This T cell receptor beta chain was retrieved from a study of cytomegalovirus exposure and HLA in healthy donors. In the study overall: HLA-typed donors were the source of some 80 million unique TCRs, which an early data release held.

On this clone: The antigen is not known.

Between the trimmed V and J ends, which lost 4 bases and 7 bases, there was a span of 17 bases. The V gene's germline CDR1 is SGDLS and CDR2 YYNGEE. CDR3 size: 15 residues. Findings and caveats of the study: Most TCR sequences were seen very rarely across donors, but some public TCRs occurred in many.

Amplification used 60 Vbeta primers and 13 Jbeta primers. Some clones are missing from TCRdb's copy, which holds only in-frame ones; the method was immunoSEQ multiplex PCR. The repertoire holds more than 150,000 clones, around 72% seen once, with approximately 3.4% in the top ten. The chain couples TRBV9 to TRBJ2-2, with a weak D call TRBD2 (7 bases). Sequencing used PBMCs. The source of this sequence is a woman aged 45 to 65 in good health and CMV-seropositive. CDR3 nucleotide sequence: TGTGCCAGCAGCCCCCTGGGGGGGGCGGTCGGGGAGCTGTTTTTT. This sequence encodes CASSPLGGAVGELFF. The whole variable domain, filled in from reference TRBV9 and TRBJ2-2, reads DSGVTQTPKHLITATGQRVTLRCSPRSGDLSVYWYQQSLDQGLQFLIQYYNGEERAKGNILERFSAQQFPDLHSELNLSSLELGDSALYFCASSPLGGAVGELFFGEGSRLTVL.